Below are 20 T cell receptor beta chains sequenced from a single sample in a study of blood T cell repertoires in COVID-19. Libraries were prepared by immunoSEQ multiplex PCR; TCRdb keeps only in-frame clonotypes and omits some of them. The sample includes fewer than 150,000 clones, more than 85% of them seen just once. Sequencing was done on a sample of peripheral blood. These receptors all stem from a human donor in a cohort sampled during active COVID-19.

The rearrangement uses TRBV19 and TRBJ2-3; 7 positions agree with TRBD2. The J segment lost 4 bases and the V segment lost 8 bases, leaving 9 bases of the junction unmatched. This CDR3 spans 14 amino acids. Germline V CDR1 and CDR2: LNHDA, SQIVND (reference sequence). In DNA form, the CDR3 reads TGTGCCAGTTCTCTGGGGGGGTTGTCAGATACGCAGTATTTT. Its translation: CASSLGGLSDTQYF.

CDR3 loop: CASSLTSGNPSYEQYF. CDR3 bases: TGTGCCAGCAGCCTGACTTCCGGGAACCCTTCCTACGAGCAGTACTTC. The gene calls are TRBV11-2 and TRBJ2-7; weak D call: TRBD2 (5 bases). The CDR3 sequence is 16 residues long. Trimming shortened V by 5 bases and J by 1 base, and 18 bases separated the two germline ends. CDR1 and CDR2 (germline): SGHAT, FQNNGV.

The rearrangement joins TRBV4-1 to TRBJ1-4, with TRBD1 matching 9 bases. V shed 5 bases and J 4 bases; nucleotides not matched to a gene: 5. The length of the CDR3 is 15 residues. CDR1 and CDR2 (germline): MGHRA, YSYEKL. CDR3 in amino acids: CASSEGDRDNEKLFF. CDR3 DNA: TGCGCCAGCAGCGAAGGGGACAGGGATAATGAAAAACTGTTTTTT.

The genes are TRBV27 and TRBJ2-1, with no clear D. CDR1 and CDR2 from the germline V gene are MNHEY and SMNVEV (reference sequence). The CDR3 contains 19 residues. Trimming removed 1 base from V and 5 bases from J, with 24 bases in between. CDR3 coding DNA: TGTGCCAGCAGTTTATACGCCCAGGCGCCTACCATTAGGAACAATGAGCAGTTCTTC. Protein: CASSLYAQAPTIRNNEQFF.

This chain links TRBV3-1 (or the pseudogene TRBV3-2) with TRBJ2-1; TRBD2 matches 10 bases. The V segment lost 4 bases and the J segment 5 bases; nucleotides outside the gene matches: 11. The CDR3 is made up of 17 amino acids. Germline V gene data show CDR1 as LGHDT and CDR2 as YNNKEL (reference sequence). The CDR3 spells CASSPNLQRGGNNEQFF. CDR3 DNA sequence: TGTGCCAGCAGCCCAAATCTCCAGCGGGGGGGCAACAATGAGCAGTTCTTC.

The rearrangement links TRBV2 to TRBJ2-1, with TRBD2 matching 12 bases. Germline CDR1 SNHLY, CDR2 FYNNEI. The CDR3 is made up of 15 amino acids. V was pared by 7 bases and J by 5 bases, with 6 bases of the junction left unmatched. This chain's CDR3 is CASKLAGGPDNEQFF. DNA of the CDR3: TGTGCCAGCAAGCTAGCGGGAGGGCCGGACAATGAGCAGTTCTTC. The variable domain in full, completed from reference TRBV2 and TRBJ2-1, reads EPEVTQTPSHQVTQMGQEVILRCVPISNHLYFYWYRQILGQKVEFLVSFYNNEISEKSEIFDDQFSVERPDGSNFTLKIRSTKLEDSAMYFCASKLAGGPDNEQFFGPGTRLTVL.

The V call is TRBV5-8, the J call TRBJ2-7; TRBD1 matches at 7 bases. The CDR3 totals 13 residues. Germline V gives CDR1 SGHTS, CDR2 YDEGEE. The trim removed 2 bases at V and 6 bases at J, leaving 5 bases unmatched. CDR3 protein: CASSFDRAGEQYF. The CDR3 coding sequence is TGTGCCAGCAGCTTCGACAGGGCGGGCGAGCAGTACTTC.

The rearrangement uses TRBV5-1 and TRBJ2-1, with 11 bases fitting TRBD2. This CDR3 contains 18 residues. The trim removed 0 bases at V and 4 bases at J, leaving 9 bases unmatched. Per germline, CDR1 SGHRS and CDR2 YFSETQ. The DNA for the CDR3 is TGCGCCAGCAGCTTGGCCCAACTAGCGGGGGCCAAATACAATGAGCAGTTCTTC. It codes for CASSLAQLAGAKYNEQFF.

This chain links TRBV7-3 with TRBJ1-6; D unresolved. Trimming removed 4 bases from V and 7 bases from J, with 8 bases in between. The CDR3 contains 13 residues. The V gene's germline CDR1 is SGHTA and CDR2 FQGTGA. The CDR3 is CASSSKHNSPLHF. The CDR3, as DNA: TGTGCCAGCAGCTCAAAGCACAATTCACCCCTCCACTTT.

This clone occurred a few times. The rearrangement links TRBV19 to TRBJ2-3; 10 positions match TRBD2. Germline V gives CDR1 LNHDA, CDR2 SQIVND (reference sequence). V lost 5 bases and J lost 3; bases outside the gene matches: 8. The CDR3 consists of 16 residues. The CDR3 loop reads CASSLLAGGGTDTQYF. DNA for the CDR3: TGTGCCAGTAGTCTCTTAGCGGGAGGAGGTACAGATACGCAGTATTTT. Together with reference TRBV19 and TRBJ2-3, the CDR3 gives the full variable domain: DGGITQSPKYLFRKEGQNVTLSCEQNLNHDAMYWYRQDPGQGLRLIYYSQIVNDFQKGDIAEGYSVSREKKESFPLTVTSAQKNPTAFYLCASSLLAGGGTDTQYFGPGTRLTVL.

The CDR3 DNA reads as TGCGCCAGCAGTCTCCACAGGGGGTCCACAGATACGCAGTATTTT. Its protein is CASSLHRGSTDTQYF. The V gene is TRBV10-2, the J gene TRBJ2-3; 8 nucleotides agree with TRBD1. Germline CDR1 WSHSY, CDR2 SAAADI. The CDR3 loop spans 15 amino acids. The ends lost 5 bases at V and 2 bases at J; junction bases unmatched: 6.

The chain uses TRBV5-1 and TRBJ2-3; 7 positions agree with TRBD2. The CDR3 spans 13 residues. The ends lost 5 bases at V and 5 bases at J; junction bases unmatched: 5. The germline V gene encodes CDR1 SGHRS and CDR2 YFSETQ. The CDR3 loop is CASRGEGLDTQYF. As DNA, the CDR3 is TGCGCCAGCAGGGGGGAGGGCCTAGATACGCAGTATTTT.

This clone was seen a handful of times. V gene TRBV5-4 combines with J gene TRBJ2-3; 14 bases align to TRBD2. The germline V gene has CDR1 SGHNT and CDR2 YYREEE (reference sequence). V gave up 4 bases and J gave up 4 bases; unmatched junction bases: 5. The CDR3 totals 16 residues. CDR3 coding DNA: TGTGCCAGCAGCCAACCGGGACTAGCGGGAGCAGATACGCAGTATTTT. It specifies CASSQPGLAGADTQYF.

The chain recombines TRBV2 with TRBJ2-3; TRBD2 agrees at 9 bases. Germline loops: CDR1 SNHLY, CDR2 FYNNEI. The V and J ends lost 8 bases and 3 bases, in that order; junction bases with no gene match: 9. CDR3 length: 15 residues. The DNA for the CDR3 is TGTGCCAGCCTAGAGGGACTAGCCGTTACAGATACGCAGTATTTT. Translation: CASLEGLAVTDTQYF.

This clone was seen only once. The J gene is TRBJ1-6, the V gene TRBV9; no firm D call. The CDR3 loop spans 15 amino acids. Germline CDR1 is SGDLS and CDR2 is YYNGEE. V gave up 0 bases and J gave up 4 bases, with 8 bases separating them. The CDR3 DNA reads as TGTGCCAGCAGCGTAGGGGCAGCTTATAATTCACCCCTCCACTTT. It is translated as CASSVGAAYNSPLHF.

V gene TRBV7-8 combines with J gene TRBJ1-5; no clear D. Germline V CDR1 and CDR2: SGHVS, FQNEAQ. The CDR3 totals 16 residues. Trimming removed 2 bases from V and 0 bases from J, with 11 bases in between. CDR3 amino acids: CASSLSTVYSNQPQHF. The CDR3 DNA follows: TGTGCCAGCAGCTTAAGTACAGTCTATAGCAATCAGCCCCAGCATTTT.

The rearrangement joins TRBV6-1 to TRBJ2-1; D gene ambiguous. V dropped 1 base and J dropped 3 bases, with 25 bases sitting between them. Germline values: CDR1 MNHNS, CDR2 SASEGT. The CDR3 extends over 20 amino acids. CDR3 amino acids: CASSEDQTNTPGRYYNEQFF. CDR3 sequence (DNA): TGTGCCAGCAGTGAAGACCAAACCAACACCCCTGGGCGCTACTACAATGAGCAGTTCTTC.

The chain carries TRBV4-1 and TRBJ2-1; weak D call: TRBD1 (5 bases). Deletions cut 0 bases from V and 3 bases from J, with 15 bases between. The CDR3 is 17 amino acids. CDR1 is MGHRA and CDR2 is YSYEKL in the germline V gene. CDR3 bases: TGCGCCAGCAGCCAAGATTCAGGGTTCCGCTTCTACAATGAGCAGTTCTTC. This encodes CASSQDSGFRFYNEQFF.

The count of this clone is one. The J gene is TRBJ2-7, the V gene TRBV3-1 (or the pseudogene TRBV3-2), with TRBD1 matching over 7 bases. The CDR3 sequence is 16 residues long. Trimming took 3 bases from V and 0 from J; bases not matched to a gene: 8. Germline V gene data show CDR1 as LGHDT and CDR2 as YNNKEL (reference sequence). CDR3 sequence: CASSHRQGASSYEQYF. Here the CDR3 DNA reads TGTGCCAGCAGCCACCGACAGGGCGCTAGCTCCTACGAGCAGTACTTC.

This clone appeared a single time. The chain couples TRBV27 to TRBJ2-4, with 7 nucleotides matching TRBD1. The CDR3 has 15 amino acids. The junction had 4 bases not matched to a gene; V was cut back by 2 bases and J by 3 bases. Germline CDR1 is MNHEY and CDR2 is SMNVEV (reference sequence). The CDR3 reads CASSLQGDLKNIQYF. CDR3 coding DNA: TGTGCCAGCAGTTTACAGGGGGATCTCAAAAACATTCAGTACTTC.